This T cell receptor (beta chain) was sequenced for a study of CXCR3-negative and CXCR3-positive naive CD8 T cells (dated by TCRdb to between 2018 and 2021). For the wider study: In total, approximately 150 million TRB reads were obtained, corresponding to roughly 1.5 +/- 0.3 million reads per library. Data from some twelve donors, pooled across two independent experiments, went into the diversity and physicochemical repertoire analyses. Naive subsets from 5 or 6 donors and memory cells from 3 donors were included in the TRBV-TRBJ cluster analysis. General findings and caveats noted by the study authors: Comparably high repertoire diversity was found in both naive subsets, whereas much lower repertoire diversity was found in memory CD8+ T cells. Within the same donor, TRBV-TRBJ usage looked similar between naive CXCR3-negative and CXCR3-positive cells, but memory cells had distinct patterns. TRB CDR3s from CXCR3-positive naive cells showed higher hydrophobicity (lower Kidera factor 4), lower energy, and higher strength and volume indices than CXCR3-negative naive cells. Because surface CD5, which is linked to self-reactivity in mice, was comparable between the naive subsets, TCR interaction strength was also inferred from TRB CDR3 physicochemical properties. Because CXCR3 expression was partially decreased after cryopreservation, freshly isolated PBMCs were used for most assays.

Each CD8+ T cell subset was flow-sorted in triplicate, and around 320,000 cells per subset were placed directly into RLT lysis buffer. To keep memory contaminants out, a stringent definition of naive CD8+ T cells was applied: CD45RO-CCR7+CD27+CD95-. Peripheral blood mononuclear cells were isolated from buffy coats using standard density gradient centrifugation. A FACSAria III was used to flow-sort naive CXCR3-negative and CXCR3-positive CD8+ T cells. Total RNA was extracted from sorted cells with an RNeasy Mini Kit. Comment on this clonotype: Its antigen remains undetermined.

The germline V gene specifies SQVTM as CDR1 and ANQGSEA as CDR2. The CDR3 starts with the cysteine, ends with the phenylalanine, and has 15 residues. No DNA appears here. The sample was run on a NextSeq 550. The Human TCR Profiling Kit (MiLaboratory) was used to make UMI-labeled 5' RACE TRB cDNA libraries. cDNA synthesis used the entire amount of extracted RNA, and PCR amplification then used the entire amount of cDNA produced. Libraries were prepared in parallel with an identical number of PCR cycles. The authors processed their data as follows. About 50,000 +/- 9,200 unique UMI-labeled TRB cDNA molecules per library were extracted with MIGEC and MiXCR, with at least two reads per UMI required. On average, 40,000 +/- 10,000 functional in-frame TRB CDR3 nucleotide clonotypes lacking stop codons were found per library. After downsampling to 5000 UMI-labeled TRB molecules per sample, diversity metrics such as normalized Shannon-Wiener and Chao1 were calculated in VDJtools. VDJtools was used to calculate clonotype-size-weighted physicochemical properties of the central five CDR3 residues, namely interaction energy, strength, volume and Kidera factor 4. The reads, reprocessed by TCRdb, yield one row per CDR3 protein sequence and no DNA. These V and J calls derive from TCRdb rather than the authors' analysis. This sample's table has entries for 100,000 to 150,000 distinct CDR3 sequences. The ten largest account for roughly 0.6% of the sample.

The rearranged segments are TRBV29-1 and TRBJ2-3; TCRdb reports TRBD2, a call that lacks DNA to check it against. The clonotype comes from a human donor in good health. Some clones in this sample may be carry-over from other donors' samples. Sequenced material: naive CXCR3+ CD8+ T cells from blood. Per the publication, the cell subset or site label means: CD45RO-CCR7+CD27+CD95- naive CD8+ T cells expressing CXCR3 (TNR3+). The CDR3 in this case is CSVVTLADSTDTQYF.